The sequence of this T cell receptor (beta chain) was determined in a study of cytomegalovirus exposure and HLA in healthy donors (dated by TCRdb to the late 2010s). As for the study more broadly: An earlier analysis of 587 of the donors reported more than 250 Gb of sequence data and roughly 110 million unique TCR beta sequences from 190 million or so T cells. The study was designed to test whether signatures of past pathogen exposure could be identified by cataloging public T cell receptors. To predict cytomegalovirus infection status, the study combined high-throughput TCR immunosequencing, statistical association of individual TCRs with disease status, and machine learning. Among the roughly 400 genotyped donors, approximately 76% belonged to the genetic ancestry cluster associated with self-reported Caucasian donors. Genome-wide SNP genotypes for about 65% of the 666 donors were used in a later genetic analysis, which treated that subset as a discovery cohort. Alongside the repertoire data, information on donor age, sex, ethnicity and CMV serostatus was compiled. Roughly 5 DR-DQ haplotypes were handled as single units for association and clustering because linkage in the cohort was strong. To study patterns of TCR occurrence, a later analysis re-analyzed previously published TCR beta repertoires from several hundred donors and added high-resolution HLA genotyping. To decide whether each TCR beta V gene segment behaved as functional or pseudogenic, an earlier analysis of some 600 of the donors relied on high-throughput TCR beta sequencing. The T cell repertoires of 700 or so subjects were profiled by immunosequencing and related to cytomegalovirus serostatus. In addition to the first cohort of several hundred subjects, a separate validation cohort of about 120 different subjects was used. Typing coverage varied by locus: about 629-640 donors for A, B, C, DRB1 and DQB1; more than 500 for DQA1; around 570 for DPA1; some 470 for DPB1. Every discovery cohort repertoire had been produced on one sequencing platform. Among some 410 genotyped donors of the cohort, an average of about 220,000 unique TCR beta nucleotide sequences was sequenced per donor, of which about 19% were non-productive. In the later analysis, no new phenotypic data were used to find candidate immune exposures; instead, reliance was placed on TCR beta sequences and their occurrence across donors. Class I and class II HLA loci were covered by the typing at four-digit resolution. Approximately 300 gigabases of sequencing data and around 80 million unique TCR sequences made up an early release that covered several hundred HLA-typed donors.

Summary of the overall study and its limitations: In a later analysis, TCR association rates were found to vary across HLA loci, with the most associated TCRs seen for DRB1 alleles and the fewest for HLA-C alleles. Only TCR beta chains were sequenced in this cohort, and the absence of alpha or paired-chain data limited detectable features. According to a later analysis, most CMV-associated TCR beta chains appeared to be HLA-restricted, and the HLA associations seemed to be driven largely by CMV exposure. In a later analysis, several top co-occurrence clusters were reported to appear linked to parvovirus B19, influenza, CMV and Epstein-Barr virus. The study listed 150 to 200 TCR beta chains as associated with cytomegalovirus. In a later genetic analysis, fewer N-insertions in productive TCRs were reported among donors in an Asian-associated ancestry cluster than the roughly 700-donor mean. The presence/absence analyses assumed that sequencing depth was roughly uniform across donors, and that assumption may not be true. Compared with equally common non-associated chains, HLA-associated TCR beta chains in a later analysis were more clonally expanded and had lower generation probabilities. The classifier was reported to diagnose cytomegalovirus status with high specificity and sensitivity in both the original cohort and the validation cohort. A cluster of highly shared sequence variants was judged likely to be a technical artifact of the sequencing pipeline. In vitro tests confirmed that a few of the cytomegalovirus-associated TCR beta chains recognize cytomegalovirus antigens. In an earlier analysis of 587 of the donors, most TCR beta V segments appeared in productive rearrangements about 87% or about 30% of the time, broadly matching IMGT annotations. The authors suggested that the approach could potentially be extended to other disease states and immunological phenotypes. An association between a missense DCLRE1C variant and V-gene and J-gene trimming of TCR beta chains was found in a later genetic analysis and replicated in an independent cohort. Because counts were too low, approximately 18 rarely observed V segments, including chromosome 9 orphons, were excluded from the earlier analysis of roughly 580 of the donors. CMV serostatus was the only immune exposure information available for the cohort. A further reported finding was that TCR beta sequences accurately predicted the HLA-A and HLA-B alleles for most subjects in the first cohort. While some public TCRs were present in many individuals, most TCR sequences turned up only very rarely across donors. Correlated functional status among segregating V segments might be attributable to linkage disequilibrium, but an unknown experimental factor could not be ruled out. In a later analysis, over 15,000 TCR beta sequences were associated with specific HLA alleles at a false discovery rate of 0.05. Assigning TCR associations to individual alleles was difficult when HLA alleles, especially DR and DQ, strongly co-occurred. Because HLA typing was unavailable for some donors at each locus, only the typed subset was used in association tests.

A remark on this clone: The antigen it binds to is not known. No much larger clonotype is one base removed from it; base qualities were not supplied.

The cohort comprised under 700 healthy bone marrow donors. At the time of sampling, every cohort member was nominally healthy, though immune exposures that went unrecorded were likely present. The donor tested CMV seropositive, placing the donor among the 290 or so seropositive members of the cohort. Each donor provided a peripheral blood sample, and peripheral blood mononuclear cells were used for TCR beta sequencing. Genomic DNA extraction from the blood cell samples was performed with the Qiagen DNeasy Blood Extraction Kit. The library was generated by the immunoSEQ multiplex PCR assay. The multiplex PCR relied on a mix of 60 forward primers for TCR Vbeta segments and 13 reverse primers for TCR Jbeta segments. The CDR3 region of rearranged TCR beta genes was amplified from genomic DNA by a multiplex PCR assay. Amplified TCR beta libraries were sequenced as 87-base-pair reads on the Illumina HiSeq System. As for the original processing: In a later analysis, 77 million or so unique TCR beta chains were counted across the 650 to 750 repertoires, and some 10 million of these chains were shared by at least two donors. Raw reads were error-corrected and collapsed into unique sequences with a nearest-neighbor algorithm that merged closely related sequences to remove PCR and sequencing errors. Alignment of CDR3 sequences to IMGT reference sequences was used to assign V, D and J gene segments. For a sequence to be retained, a match of at least six nucleotides was required to both a V gene segment and a J gene segment. Rearrangements were classified as productive when the CDR3 lacked stop codons and remained in frame with V and J, and all other rearrangements were classified as non-productive. Following IMGT convention, CDR3 was defined as the stretch from the second conserved V-encoded cysteine up to the conserved J-encoded phenylalanine. Sequences without an unambiguous match to a single V gene segment were excluded from the earlier analysis of several hundred of the donors. In an earlier analysis of approximately 610 of the donors, V segments were called functional above 56.7% productive rearrangements and were called segregating when the between-donor standard deviation exceeded 5%. A statistical classification framework was built for diagnosing cytomegalovirus status from the catalog of TCR beta chain sequences. In a later analysis, V and J genes were assigned by comparing TCR nucleotide sequences against IMGT/GENE-DB human TR gene sequences. A later analysis assigned CDR3 sequences and most-parsimonious VDJ recombination scenarios with the TCRdist pipeline. In a later analysis, each TCR beta chain was defined by its CDR3 amino acid sequence together with its V-gene family, and reads without a unique V-gene family were excluded. In a later analysis, around 650 highly shared, low-generation-probability nucleotide sequences were removed to address suspected cross-contamination and a sequencing artifact. In a later analysis, a clonal expansion index was calculated for each public chain from normalized within-repertoire ranks of inferred template counts. In a later analysis, generation probabilities were computed with a VDJ recombination model fitted to out-of-frame rearrangements, and the resulting probabilities were checked against IGoR. Hypergeometric tests were used in a later analysis to score TCR-TCR, TCR-HLA and TCR-CMV co-occurrence, with a repertoire-size bias correction applied to the TCR pairs. False discovery rates were estimated in a later analysis by permuting HLA or CMV assignments 20 times. In a later analysis, co-occurring TCRs were grouped using DBSCAN, with TCRdist sequence similarity added in when clustering inside HLA-allele-positive subsets. Co-occurrence clustering excluded repertoires with fewer than 30,000 or more than 120,000 public chains, plus five with anomalous nucleotide sharing. The clones in this table, taken by TCRdb from immuneACCESS, are in-frame only. Not every clone is retained; where verified, under half of the shortfall comes from an unresolved V gene, and the cause of the rest is unknown. For V, J and clone size, that table is used; D and trimming come from the DNA. A total of 70,000 to 95,000 clones appear in this sample, around two thirds of them only once. Around 5.5% of the sample is in the top ten clones.

This sequence originates from a woman in her twenties or thirties in good health and CMV-seropositive. The sample comprised PBMCs.

The CDR3 reads CSATTGREAFF. The bases read TGCAGTGCTACGACAGGGAGAGAAGCTTTCTTT. The rearranged chain carries TRBV20-1 and TRBJ1-1; TRBD1 fits 7 bases in the junction. V has 4 bases trimmed and J has 8 bases trimmed; junction bases matching no gene number 4. Including cysteine and phenylalanine, the CDR3 has 11 amino acids. The retained sequence is limited to the CDR3, 33 bases, with the frame set at the first base. Taken from the germline V gene (reference sequence), the CDR1 and CDR2 loops are DFQATT and SNEGSKA.